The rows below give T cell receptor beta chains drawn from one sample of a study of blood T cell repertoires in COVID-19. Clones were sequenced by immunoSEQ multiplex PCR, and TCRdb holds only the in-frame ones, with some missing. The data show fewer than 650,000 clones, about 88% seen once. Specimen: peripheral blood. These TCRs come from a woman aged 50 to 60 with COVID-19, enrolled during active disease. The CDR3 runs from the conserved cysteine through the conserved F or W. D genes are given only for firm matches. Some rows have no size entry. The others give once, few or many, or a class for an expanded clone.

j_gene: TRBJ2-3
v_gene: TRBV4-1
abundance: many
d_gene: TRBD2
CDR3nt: TGCGCCAGCAGCAGTCCGGGCGGGGGGTTCACAGATACGCAGTATTTT
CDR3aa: CASSSPGGGFTDTQYF

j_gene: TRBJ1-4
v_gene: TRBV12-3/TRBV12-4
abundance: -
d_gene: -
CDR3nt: TGTGCCAGCAGTTTAACGACCGCGGGAAAACTGTTTTTT
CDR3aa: CASSLTTAGKLFF

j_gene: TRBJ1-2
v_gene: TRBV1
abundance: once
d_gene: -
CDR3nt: TGCACCAGCAGCCCGACCCGATACCCGGTTTCGGGGTTTGGAGGCTATGGCTACACCTTC
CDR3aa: CTSSPTRYPVSGFGGYGYTF

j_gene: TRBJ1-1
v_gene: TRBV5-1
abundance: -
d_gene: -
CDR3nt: TGCGCCAGCATAAAGAACACTGAAGCTTTCTTT
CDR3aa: CASIKNTEAFF

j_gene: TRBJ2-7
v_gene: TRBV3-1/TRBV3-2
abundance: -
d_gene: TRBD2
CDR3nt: TGTGCCAGCAGCCTGGGACTAGAGTCTGGTCGGCAGTACTTC
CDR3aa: CASSLGLESGRQYF

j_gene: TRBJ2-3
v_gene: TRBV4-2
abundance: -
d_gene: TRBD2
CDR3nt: TGTGCCAGCAGCCAAGACGGGGGGGGCACTTCAGATACGCAGTATTTT
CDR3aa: CASSQDGGGTSDTQYF

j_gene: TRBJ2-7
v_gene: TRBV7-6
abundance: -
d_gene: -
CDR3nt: TGTGCCAGCAGCTTACGGGTATCTCCTAGTAGGTACTACGAGCAGTACTTC
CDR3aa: CASSLRVSPSRYYEQYF

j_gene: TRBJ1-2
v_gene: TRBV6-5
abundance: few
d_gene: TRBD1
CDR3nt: TGTGCCAGCAGTTACTCGACAGGGACCTATGGCTACACCTTC
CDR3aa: CASSYSTGTYGYTF

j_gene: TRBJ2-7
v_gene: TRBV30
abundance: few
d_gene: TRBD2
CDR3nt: TGTGCCGGCTGGGGGGGTGAACGTGCGTACGAGCAGTACTTC
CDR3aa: CAGWGGERAYEQYF

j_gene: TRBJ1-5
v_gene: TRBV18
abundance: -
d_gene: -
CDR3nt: TGTGCCAGCTCCCCCGGGGGGGGAAATCAGCCCCAGCATTTT
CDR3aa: CASSPGGGNQPQHF

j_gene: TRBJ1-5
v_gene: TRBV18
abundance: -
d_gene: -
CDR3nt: TGTGCCAGCTCCCGGGCGACAGGCAATCAGCCCCAGCATTTT
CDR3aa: CASSRATGNQPQHF

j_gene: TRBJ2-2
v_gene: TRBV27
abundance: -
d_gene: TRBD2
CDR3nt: TGTGCCAGTCGGAGACTAGCGGTAACCGTTGAGCCCGGGGAGCTGTTTTTT
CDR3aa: CASRRLAVTVEPGELFF

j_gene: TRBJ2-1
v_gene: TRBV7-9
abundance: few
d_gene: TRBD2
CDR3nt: TGTGCCAGCAGCGGGACTAGCGGGGGGGCGTCCTCCTACAATGAGCAGTTCTTC
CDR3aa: CASSGTSGGASSYNEQFF

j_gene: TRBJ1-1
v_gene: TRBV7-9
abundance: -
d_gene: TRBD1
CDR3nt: TGTGCCAGCAGCTCCTACAGGGGGCTCATTGAAGCTTTCTTT
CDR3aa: CASSSYRGLIEAFF

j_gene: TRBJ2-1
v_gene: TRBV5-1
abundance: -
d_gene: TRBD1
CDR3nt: TGCGCCAGCAGCCAGGAAGGACAGGGGCCTGGGAATGAGCAGTTCTTC
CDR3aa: CASSQEGQGPGNEQFF

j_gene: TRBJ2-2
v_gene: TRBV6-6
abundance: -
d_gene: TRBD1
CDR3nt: TGTGCCAGCAGCCTACTCGCAGGGGGCGCGGGCGGGGAGCTGTTTTTT
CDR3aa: CASSLLAGGAGGELFF

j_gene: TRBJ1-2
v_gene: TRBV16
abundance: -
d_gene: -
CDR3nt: TGTGCCAGCAGCCAATCGGCCTGGGGCAGTAACTATGGCTACACCTTC
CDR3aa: CASSQSAWGSNYGYTF

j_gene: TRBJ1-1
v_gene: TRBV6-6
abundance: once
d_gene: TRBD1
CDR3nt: TGTGCCAGCAGTCGAAACAGGGGGGACACTGAAGCTTTCTTT
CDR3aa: CASSRNRGDTEAFF

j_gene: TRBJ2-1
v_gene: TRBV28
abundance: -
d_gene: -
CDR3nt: TGTGCCAGCAGTTTAAAGCCCCCGGGTAATGAGCAGTTCTTC
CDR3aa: CASSLKPPGNEQFF

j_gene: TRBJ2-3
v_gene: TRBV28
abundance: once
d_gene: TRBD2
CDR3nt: TGTGCCAGCACATCGGGAGGGGTAATCACTAGCACAGATACGCAGTATTTT
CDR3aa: CASTSGGVITSTDTQYF

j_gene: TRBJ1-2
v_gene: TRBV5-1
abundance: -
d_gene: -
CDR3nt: TGCGCCAGCAGCTTGGAAGGTTTCGGGGGGGAAGGCTACACCTTC
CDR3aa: CASSLEGFGGEGYTF

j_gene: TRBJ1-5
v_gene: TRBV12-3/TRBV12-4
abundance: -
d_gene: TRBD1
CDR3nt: TGTGCCAGCAGGGGGGACAGGAATCAGCCCCAGCATTTT
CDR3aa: CASRGDRNQPQHF

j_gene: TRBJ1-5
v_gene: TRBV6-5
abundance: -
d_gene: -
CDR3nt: TGTGCCAGCAGGTTTTCGAATCAGCCCCAGCATTTT
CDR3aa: CASRFSNQPQHF

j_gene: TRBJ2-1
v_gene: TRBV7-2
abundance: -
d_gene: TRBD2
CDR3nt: TGTGCCAGCAGCTTAGGACTAGCGGGGGACAATGAGCAGTTCTTC
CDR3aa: CASSLGLAGDNEQFF

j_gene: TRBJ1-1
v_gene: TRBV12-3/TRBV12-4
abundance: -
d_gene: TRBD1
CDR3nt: TGTGCCAGCAGTCTCGGACAGGTGACTTTCTTT
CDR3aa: CASSLGQVTFF

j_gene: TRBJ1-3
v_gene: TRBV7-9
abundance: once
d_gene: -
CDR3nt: TGTGCCAGCAGCCCTAACGGGGGGGGAAACACCATATATTTT
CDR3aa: CASSPNGGGNTIYF

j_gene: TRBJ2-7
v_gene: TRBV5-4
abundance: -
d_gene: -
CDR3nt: TGTGCCAGCAGCACTTCCCGGGACTACGAGCAGTACTTC
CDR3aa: CASSTSRDYEQYF

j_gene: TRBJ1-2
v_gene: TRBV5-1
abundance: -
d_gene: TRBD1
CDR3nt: TGCGCCAGCACCTGGGGGGACAGATCCTATGGCTACACCTTC
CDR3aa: CASTWGDRSYGYTF

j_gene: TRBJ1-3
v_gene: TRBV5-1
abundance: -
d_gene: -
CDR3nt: TGCGCCAGCAGCTTTACAGGGATGAAAAACACCATATATTTT
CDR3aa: CASSFTGMKNTIYF

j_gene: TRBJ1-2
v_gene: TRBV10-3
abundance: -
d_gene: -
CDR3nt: TGTGCCATCACGGGAGGGATTGACTATGGCTACACCTTC
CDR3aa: CAITGGIDYGYTF

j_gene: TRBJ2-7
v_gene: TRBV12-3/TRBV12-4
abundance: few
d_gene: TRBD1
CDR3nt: TGTGCCAGCAGTCGAAACAGGGGCTACGAGCAGTACTTC
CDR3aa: CASSRNRGYEQYF

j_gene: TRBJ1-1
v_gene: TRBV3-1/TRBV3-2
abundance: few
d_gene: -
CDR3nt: TGTGCCAGCAGCCAAGATAAAGGGGCCACTGAAGCTTTCTTT
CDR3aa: CASSQDKGATEAFF

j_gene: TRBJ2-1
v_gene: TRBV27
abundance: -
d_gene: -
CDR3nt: TGTGCCAGCAGTTTATTTACCTCGAGCTCCTACAATGAGCAGTTCTTC
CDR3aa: CASSLFTSSSYNEQFF

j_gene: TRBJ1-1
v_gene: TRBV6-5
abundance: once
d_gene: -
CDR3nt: TGTGCCAGCAGCAGCGACAGTGAAGCTTTCTTT
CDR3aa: CASSSDSEAFF

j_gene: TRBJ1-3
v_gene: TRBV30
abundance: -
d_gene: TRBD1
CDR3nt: TGTGCCTGGAGTCCGCACAGGGGGCTTGGAAACACCATATATTTT
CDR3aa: CAWSPHRGLGNTIYF

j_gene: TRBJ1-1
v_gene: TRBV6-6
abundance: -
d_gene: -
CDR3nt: TGTGCCAGCAGTCCCAACAGGGCAGGGGTGGCTTTCTTT
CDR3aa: CASSPNRAGVAFF

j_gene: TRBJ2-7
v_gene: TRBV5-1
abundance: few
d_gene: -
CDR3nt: TGCGCCAGCAGCCCGCGACAGGCTACCTACGAGCAGTACTTC
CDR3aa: CASSPRQATYEQYF

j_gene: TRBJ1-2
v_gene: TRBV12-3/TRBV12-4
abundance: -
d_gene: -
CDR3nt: TGTGCCAGCAGTTTTTCAGGAATACATGGCTACACCTTC
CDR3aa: CASSFSGIHGYTF

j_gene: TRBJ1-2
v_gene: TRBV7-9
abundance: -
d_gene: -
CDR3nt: TGTGCCGTTGAGGGGGAAGATGGCTACACCTTC
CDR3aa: CAVEGEDGYTF

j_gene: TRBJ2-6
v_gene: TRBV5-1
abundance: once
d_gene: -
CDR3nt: TGCGCCAGCAGCCCGGACTCCTTCTCTGGGGCCAACGTCCTGACTTTC
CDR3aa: CASSPDSFSGANVLTF

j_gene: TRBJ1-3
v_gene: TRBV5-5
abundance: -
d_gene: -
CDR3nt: TGTGCCAGCAGCCCCCTTTATGTCACAGGTTTCAACACCATATATTTT
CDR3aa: CASSPLYVTGFNTIYF

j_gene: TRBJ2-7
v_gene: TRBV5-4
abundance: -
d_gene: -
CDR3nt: TGTGCCAGCAGCTTTTCTCTAACGGGGGAGCAGTACTTC
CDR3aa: CASSFSLTGEQYF

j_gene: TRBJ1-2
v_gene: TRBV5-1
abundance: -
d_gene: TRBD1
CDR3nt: TGCGCCAGCAGACCTAGGACAGGGCGGGATGGCTACACCTTC
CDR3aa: CASRPRTGRDGYTF

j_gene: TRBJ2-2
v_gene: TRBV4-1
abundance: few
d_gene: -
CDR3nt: TGCGCCAGCAGCCTTCGAAGAGGGGGGGACACCGGGGAGCTGTTTTTT
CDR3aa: CASSLRRGGDTGELFF

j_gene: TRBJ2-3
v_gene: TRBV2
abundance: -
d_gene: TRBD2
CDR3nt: TGTGCCAGCAGTGTCTCTAGCGGGGGAGATACGCAGTATTTT
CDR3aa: CASSVSSGGDTQYF

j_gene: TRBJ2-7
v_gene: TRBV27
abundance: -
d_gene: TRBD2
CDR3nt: TGTGCCAGCAGTTTCCCCAGGGAGGGTATCTACGAGCAGTACTTC
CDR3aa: CASSFPREGIYEQYF

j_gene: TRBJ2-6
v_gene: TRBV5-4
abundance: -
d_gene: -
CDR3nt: TGTGCCAGCAGCTTCGAGGGTCCGACCGACCCTGGGGCCAACGTCCTGACTTTC
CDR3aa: CASSFEGPTDPGANVLTF

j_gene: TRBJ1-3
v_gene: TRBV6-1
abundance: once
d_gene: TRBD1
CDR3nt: TGTGCCAGCAGTGAAGCGCAGGGGGCAGGGTATGGAAACACCATATATTTT
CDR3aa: CASSEAQGAGYGNTIYF

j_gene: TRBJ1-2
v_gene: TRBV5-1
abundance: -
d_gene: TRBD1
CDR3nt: TGCGCCAGCAGCTTGGTTGGACAGGGCACTAACTATGGCTACACCTTC
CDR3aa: CASSLVGQGTNYGYTF

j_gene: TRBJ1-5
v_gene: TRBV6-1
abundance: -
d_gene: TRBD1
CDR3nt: TGTGCCAGCAGTGAAATCGGTGGGACAGGTTATCAGCCCCAGCATTTT
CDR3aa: CASSEIGGTGYQPQHF